This T cell receptor (beta chain) derives from a study of blood T cells in healthy people across ages. Notes on the study in general: A roughly linear fall in TCR beta diversity per million T cells was seen with increasing age. More naive CD4+ cells and higher diversity were found in long-lived than in aged donors.

A remark on this clonotype: Its antigen is undetermined.

The germline V gene has CDR1 LGHDT and CDR2 YNNKEL (reference sequence). CDR3 length: 17 amino acids. The V and J ends lost 4 bases and 4 bases, in that order; junction bases with no gene match: 8. The authors ran a second PCR of roughly 6 to 12 cycles using a sample-barcoded 5' primer and a J-beta primer mix. Sequencing recovered at least 2.5 million CDR3-containing paired-end reads from each sample. Via MiXCR, TCRdb re-called the 5' RACE reads, giving one row per CDR3 protein. The data show more than 650,000 distinct CDR3 sequences, 22% seen once. A minimum of 7 million PBMCs was isolated per sample.

Sequences were obtained from blood. The J gene is TRBJ2-2, the V gene TRBV3-1, with 11 nucleotides matching TRBD2. The sequence came from a man between 65 and 85 years old in good health. CDR3 region: CASSPDSGRAGTGELFF. CDR3 nucleotide sequence: TGTGCCAGCAGCCCAGATAGCGGGAGGGCCGGCACCGGGGAGCTGTTTTTT.